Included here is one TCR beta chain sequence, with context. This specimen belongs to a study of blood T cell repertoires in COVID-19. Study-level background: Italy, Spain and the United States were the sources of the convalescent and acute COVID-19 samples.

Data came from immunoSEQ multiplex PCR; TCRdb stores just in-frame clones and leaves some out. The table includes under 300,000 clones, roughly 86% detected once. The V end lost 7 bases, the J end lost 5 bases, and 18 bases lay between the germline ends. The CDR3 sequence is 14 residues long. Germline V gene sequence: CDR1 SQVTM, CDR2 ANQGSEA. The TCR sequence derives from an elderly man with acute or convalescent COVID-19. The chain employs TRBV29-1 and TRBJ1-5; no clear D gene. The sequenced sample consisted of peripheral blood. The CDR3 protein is CSAQKGGAHQPQHF. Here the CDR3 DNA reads TGCAGCGCCCAAAAGGGAGGTGCCCATCAGCCCCAGCATTTT.